Below are 4 T cell receptor beta chains sequenced from a single sample in a study of T cells after yellow fever vaccination. TCRdb analysed the 5' RACE reads with MiXCR anew, one entry per CDR3 protein. The sample has about 220,000 distinct CDR3 sequences; 3% to 3.5% are singletons. The source material was CD4+ T cells sorted from PBMCs, sampled 10 days after the yellow fever booster vaccination. Receptors were obtained from a man younger than 30 who received the YFV17D yellow fever vaccine.

The table lists this clonotype with many counts. This chain links TRBV12-3 or TRBV12-4 with TRBJ1-1; possible D gene TRBD1, 5 bases. The CDR3 is made up of 14 amino acids. V lost 3 bases and J 0 bases, leaving 8 bases between the germline ends. The CDR3 loop reads CASSLGRVNTEAFF. CDR3 DNA sequence: TGTGCCAGCAGTTTGGGACGGGTGAACACTGAAGCTTTCTTT.

There are a few counts of this clonotype. The rearrangement links TRBV5-6 to TRBJ1-2, with D possibly matching TRBD1 (5 bases). Trimming removed 0 bases from V and 2 bases from J, with 8 bases in between. Germline CDR1 and CDR2: SGHDT and YYEEEE. The CDR3 extends over 14 amino acids. The CDR3 DNA reads as TGTGCCAGCAGCTTGGTGACAGCCAACTATGGCTACACCTTC. This codes for CASSLVTANYGYTF. Full variable domain (outside the CDR3, taken from reference TRBV5-6 and TRBJ1-2): DAGVTQSPTHLIKTRGQQVTLRCSPKSGHDTVSWYQQALGQGPQFIFQYYEEEERQRGNFPDRFSGHQFPNYSSELNVNALLLGDSALYLCASSLVTANYGYTFGSGTRLTVV.

The sample holds many counts of this clonotype. The chain combines TRBV20-1 with TRBJ1-5; no clear D. This CDR3 has 13 residues. V was shortened by 0 bases and J by 3 bases, with 6 bases between the two germline ends. The germline V gene encodes CDR1 DFQATT and CDR2 SNEGSKA (reference sequence). This CDR3 is CSARDTYNQPQHF. CDR3 nucleotide sequence: TGCAGTGCTAGAGACACCTACAATCAGCCCCAGCATTTT.

This clonotype has more than one count but fewer than ten. The chain combines TRBV20-1 with TRBJ1-1; a weak D match, TRBD1 (6 bases). V lost 0 bases and J lost 1, with 12 bases in between. The CDR3 length is 15 residues. CDR1 DFQATT and CDR2 SNEGSKA come from the germline V gene (reference sequence). The CDR3 DNA reads TGCAGTGCTAGAGATTACCCCAGGGGGAACACTGAAGCTTTCTTT. Its protein is CSARDYPRGNTEAFF.